The 22 T cell receptor beta chains below come from one sample, sequenced in a study of siplizumab effects on memory and regulatory T cells (dated 2019 in TCRdb). The method was the immunoSEQ multiplex PCR assay. The source is immuneACCESS, and TCRdb retained only in-frame sequences with V and J called. Part of the clones is not carried over; for the studies checked, unresolved V genes explain less than half of this, and the remainder is unexplained. The sample profile shows about 100,000 clones; about nine tenths of them were found once. The ten largest clones represent roughly 0.15% of the sample. Sequencing was carried out using CD4+ T cells sorted from blood. These receptors came from a human donor in good health.

The V gene is TRBV28, the J gene TRBJ1-2; 7 bases match TRBD1. The CDR3 covers 12 residues. Germline loops: CDR1 MDHEN, CDR2 SYDVKM. The ends lost 3 bases at V and 8 bases at J; junction bases unmatched: 3. The CDR3 nucleotides are TGTGCCAGCAGTTTGAAGGGACAGGGCTACACCTTC. Its protein product is CASSLKGQGYTF.

V is TRBV7-9 and J is TRBJ1-1; D not resolved. Germline V gives CDR1 SEHNR, CDR2 FQNEAQ (reference sequence). Trimming pared 6 bases from V and 4 bases from J, leaving 18 bases between. This CDR3 contains 15 residues. DNA for the CDR3: TGTGCCAGCAGATTAACGGGGTCTCTAGGCACTGAAGCTTTCTTT. This translates into CASRLTGSLGTEAFF. Filled out from reference TRBV7-9 and TRBJ1-1, the complete variable domain reads DTGVSQNPRHKITKRGQNVTFRCDPISEHNRLYWYRQTLGQGPEFLTYFQNEAQLEKSRLLSDRFSAERPKGSFSTLEIQRTEQGDSAMYLCASRLTGSLGTEAFFGQGTRLTVV.

The chain uses TRBV5-1 and TRBJ2-7, with 8 bases matching TRBD1. From germline, CDR1 is SGHRS and CDR2 YFSETQ. V shed 4 bases and J 4 bases; nucleotides not matched to a gene: 4. This CDR3 is built from 13 residues. The CDR3 bases are TGCGCCAGCAGCCTTCGGGACAGGTACGAGCAGTACTTC. This encodes CASSLRDRYEQYF.

This sequence joins TRBV7-6 and TRBJ2-3; TRBD2 might be the D (6 bases). Germline CDR1 reads SGHVS; CDR2 reads FNYEAQ. Trimming removed 0 bases from V and 5 bases from J, with 12 bases in between. This CDR3 is built from 15 residues. In DNA form, the CDR3 reads TGTGCCAGCAGCTTAGCGCGGGGTAGCGGAGATACGCAGTATTTT. The encoded protein is CASSLARGSGDTQYF.

The chain joins TRBV18 to TRBJ2-1; a weak D match, TRBD2 (6 bases). The CDR3 consists of 14 residues. Germline loops: CDR1 KGHSH, CDR2 LQKENI. V was shortened by 1 base and J by 5 bases, with 9 bases between the two germline ends. The CDR3 spells CASSPLGGNNEQFF. The CDR3 region has the DNA TGTGCCAGCTCACCACTCGGAGGGAACAATGAGCAGTTCTTC.

The chain uses TRBV5-1 and TRBJ2-7; D gene unclear. Trimming removed 3 bases from V and 3 bases from J, with 10 bases in between. Germline CDR1 reads SGHRS; CDR2 reads YFSETQ. CDR3 size: 13 residues. CDR3 region: CASSSPRSYEQYF. CDR3 coding DNA: TGCGCCAGCAGCTCCCCGAGGAGCTACGAGCAGTACTTC.

The chain recombines TRBV11-2 with TRBJ2-5; D gene ambiguous. The DNA end is a closer match to TRBJ2-7, so the J assignment may be wrong. This CDR3 is built from 14 residues. From germline, CDR1 is SGHAT and CDR2 FQNNGV. CDR3 region: CASSLSRTSYEQYF. CDR3 nucleotides: TGTGCCAGCAGCTTATCACGCACTTCCTACGAGCAGTACTTC.

V usage is TRBV5-1 and J usage is TRBJ1-2, with D possibly being TRBD1 (5 bases). The ends were cut back, 4 bases at V and 6 bases at J, with 28 bases in the middle. CDR1 is SGHRS, CDR2 YFSETQ, per germline. CDR3 length equals 18 residues. CDR3 residues: CASSPIGPREGYLDGYTF. CDR3 sequence (DNA): TGCGCCAGCAGCCCAATCGGTCCCAGGGAGGGATATTTGGATGGCTACACCTTC.

The rearrangement joins TRBV6-5 to TRBJ1-1; D possibly corresponds to TRBD1 (5 bases). The CDR3 has 14 amino acids. The germline CDR1 and CDR2 sequences are MNHEY and SVGAGI. The V end lost 8 bases, the J end lost 5 bases, and 18 bases lay between the germline ends. In nucleotides, the CDR3 is TGTGCCAGCCTCGCCGTGTCCCGGGGGACTGAAGCTTTCTTT. It encodes CASLAVSRGTEAFF.

This clone appeared once. The chain carries TRBV19 and TRBJ1-1; possible D gene TRBD1, 6 bases. This CDR3 is built from 11 residues. The V gene lost 4 bases and the J gene lost 11 bases, with 11 bases spanning the gap. Germline CDR1 and CDR2: LNHDA and SQIVND (reference sequence). The CDR3 region is CASSRGRVAFF. The CDR3 DNA reads as TGTGCCAGTAGTAGGGGGCGCGTGGCTTTCTTT.

The chain joins TRBV25-1 to TRBJ2-5, with 11 bases identical to TRBD2. This CDR3 comprises 16 residues. The V segment lost 3 bases and the J segment 1 base; nucleotides outside the gene matches: 4. The germline CDR1 and CDR2 sequences are MGHDK and SYGVNS. CDR3 region: CASSDVGLAGQETQYF. DNA for the CDR3: TGTGCCAGCAGTGACGTTGGACTAGCGGGCCAAGAGACCCAGTACTTC.

The DNA for the CDR3 is TGTGCCAGCAGCTTCTCAATAGCGGGGTCGGGCAGTGAGCAGTTCTTC. Protein sequence: CASSFSIAGSGSEQFF. The chain couples TRBV11-2 to TRBJ2-1; the match to TRBD2 covers 8 bases. CDR1 and CDR2 from the germline V gene are SGHAT and FQNNGV. V was pared by 3 bases and J by 9 bases, with 13 bases of the junction left unmatched. CDR3 length: 16 amino acids.

The chain employs TRBV19 and TRBJ2-1, with D uncertain. The CDR3 consists of 13 residues. Trimming took 3 bases from V and 5 from J, leaving 8 bases between them. Germline V lookup: CDR1 LNHDA, CDR2 SQIVND (reference sequence). This CDR3 reads CASSILADNEQFF. DNA of the CDR3: TGTGCCAGTAGTATCTTGGCAGACAATGAGCAGTTCTTC.

The V call is TRBV18, the J call TRBJ2-5, with 7 positions matching TRBD2. J lost 5 bases, V lost 8 bases, and 17 bases had no gene match. This CDR3 comprises 16 residues. Germline V lookup: CDR1 KGHSH, CDR2 LQKENI. The DNA for the CDR3 is TGTGCCAGCCCAGTCGTGCGGGGGACGATGATTGAGACCCAGTACTTC. Its translation is CASPVVRGTMIETQYF.

The chain has TRBV7-2 and TRBJ1-1; 9 nucleotides align to TRBD1. The CDR3 contains 13 residues. With V trimmed by 4 bases and J by 8 bases, 5 bases remained unmatched. Germline V CDR1 and CDR2: SGHTA, FQGNSA. The CDR3 protein is CASSYYGQGEAFF. The CDR3 DNA follows: TGTGCCAGCAGCTACTACGGACAGGGGGAAGCTTTCTTT.

The chain couples TRBV11-2 to TRBJ1-2; no clear D. Germline V gene data show CDR1 as SGHAT and CDR2 as FQNNGV. The CDR3 is 9 residues long. With 3 bases removed from V and 12 bases from J, the gap between germline ends came to 5 bases. CDR3 loop: CASSFQNTF. The CDR3 DNA is TGTGCCAGCAGCTTCCAGAACACCTTC.

V usage is TRBV5-4 and J usage is TRBJ2-7, with 11 positions matching TRBD1. With 5 bases clipped from V and 4 bases from J, the junction kept 5 bases outside the gene matches. The CDR3 loop spans 14 amino acids. Germline values: CDR1 SGHNT, CDR2 YYREEE (reference sequence). The CDR3 coding sequence is TGTGCCAGCAGACCCGGGACAGGGGGGTACGAGCAGTACTTC. Its protein is CASRPGTGGYEQYF.

The chain has TRBV19 and TRBJ1-1, with a possible D match to TRBD1 (5 bases). The germline V gene encodes CDR1 LNHDA and CDR2 SQIVND (reference sequence). V lost 5 bases and J 5 bases, leaving 15 bases between the germline ends. This CDR3 is built from 14 residues. CDR3 residues: CASSGFARGTEAFF. As DNA, the CDR3 is TGTGCCAGTAGTGGATTTGCGAGGGGTACTGAAGCTTTCTTT.

V and J are TRBV7-3 and TRBJ1-1, with 8 bases lining up with TRBD1. This CDR3 has 15 amino acids. J was trimmed by 4 bases and V by 5 bases; bases with no gene match: 9. In germline, CDR1 is SGHTA, CDR2 FQGTGA. Here the CDR3 reads CASSRQGQATTEAFF. Here the CDR3 DNA reads TGTGCCAGCAGCAGACAGGGACAGGCAACCACTGAAGCTTTCTTT.

The J gene is TRBJ2-7, the V gene TRBV6-5, with D perhaps TRBD1 (6 bases). The CDR3 contains 14 residues. Germline values: CDR1 MNHEY, CDR2 SVGAGI. V was clipped by 6 bases and J by 7 bases, with 19 bases between them. The CDR3 DNA follows: TGTGCCAGCAGAATTGGGGGCAGGGCTGGTGAGCAGTACTTC. Translating gives CASRIGGRAGEQYF.

This chain joins TRBV28 and TRBJ2-7; TRBD1 matches 7 bases. Germline values: CDR1 MDHEN, CDR2 SYDVKM. This CDR3 spans 16 amino acids. V trimming: 4 bases; J trimming: 3 bases; junction bases outside the gene matches: 12. DNA for the CDR3: TGTGCCAGCAGTTACCTACGGGACAGAGGCGGCTACGAGCAGTACTTC. It yields the protein CASSYLRDRGGYEQYF.

CDR3 in amino acids: CASSPGERTANEKLFF. DNA of the CDR3: TGCGCCAGCAGCCCTGGGGAAAGGACAGCTAATGAAAAACTGTTTTTT. The J gene is TRBJ1-4, the V gene TRBV4-3, with D tentatively TRBD1 (6 bases). CDR1 LGHNA and CDR2 YSLEER come from the germline V gene. With 4 bases removed from V and 3 bases from J, the gap between germline ends came to 15 bases. This CDR3 spans 16 amino acids.